Included here is one T cell receptor (beta chain) sequence, with context. What it binds is not known. This record comes from a study of cytomegalovirus exposure and HLA in healthy donors. General study results and limits: CMV antigen specificity of three CMV-associated chains was confirmed in vitro. Usually a TCR sequence was rare, but some public TCRs were found in many donors. Being indistinguishable, some V segments were excluded, TRBV6-2 and TRBV6-3 among them. The study reported that TCR beta sequences accurately predicted HLA-A and HLA-B alleles in most subjects.

PCR was performed using 60 Vbeta and 13 Jbeta primers. The assay was immunoSEQ multiplex PCR, and TCRdb's table has in-frame clones only and misses some. The table has 120,000 or so clones, 10% seen once; the top ten hold 3.5% to 5%. The CDR3 spans 10 residues. Germline loops: CDR1 MGHRA, CDR2 YSYEKL. V was clipped by 10 bases and J by 7 bases; unmatched bases: 4. This TCR was sampled from a woman under 30 in good health and CMV-seropositive. The J gene is TRBJ2-7, the V gene TRBV4-1, with 7 bases aligning to TRBD2. Sequencing was performed on PBMCs. CDR3 in amino acids: CATGGIEQYF. Here the CDR3 DNA reads TGCGCCACCGGGGGGATAGAGCAGTACTTC.